The rows below give T cell receptor beta chains drawn from one sample of a study of blood T cell repertoires in COVID-19. The data were produced by immunoSEQ multiplex PCR, yet TCRdb's version contains in-frame clones alone and is incomplete. The sample holds around 340,000 clones, about 86% seen once. The sample consisted of peripheral blood. The receptors here all came from a man under 40 with active or convalescent COVID-19. CDR3s include the opening cysteine and the closing phenylalanine or tryptophan. A D gene is named only where the DNA matches it firmly. Size is omitted from some rows. Given values are once, few, many or a class for expanded clones.

v_gene	d_gene	abundance	j_gene	CDR3nt	CDR3aa
TRBV20-1	NA	NA	TRBJ2-7	TGCAGTGCTAGTGAATTTCCGGGACATACTAACTACGAGCAGTACTTC	CSASEFPGHTNYEQYF
TRBV11-2	NA	once	TRBJ2-1	TGTGCCAGCAGCTTAGGGAGGGTCAACCACAATGAGCAGTTCTTC	CASSLGRVNHNEQFF
TRBV6-5	NA	once	TRBJ1-5	TGTGCCAGTTGGGGGGGAAGGAGCAATCAGCCCCAGCATTTT	CASWGGRSNQPQHF
TRBV19	TRBD1	NA	TRBJ1-4	TGTGCCAGTAGTTACGGACAGGGGGGAAATGAAAAACTGTTTTTT	CASSYGQGGNEKLFF
TRBV5-6	NA	NA	TRBJ2-2	TGTGCCAGCAGCTCGATCGGGACAAGGAGTACCGGGGAGCTGTTTTTT	CASSSIGTRSTGELFF
TRBV7-9	NA	NA	TRBJ1-1	TGTGCCAGCAGCCGTAATATGAACACTGAAGCTTTCTTT	CASSRNMNTEAFF
TRBV24-1	TRBD2	NA	TRBJ2-1	TGTGCCACCAGTGATTACTATCGGGGGGATGAGCAGTTCTTC	CATSDYYRGDEQFF
TRBV4-2	NA	few	TRBJ1-2	TGTGCCAGCAGCCAAGATACCAGCGCCTATGGCTACACCTTC	CASSQDTSAYGYTF
TRBV11-2	TRBD1	NA	TRBJ2-4	TGTGCCAGCAGCCCGAGGGGGCGCGAAAACATTCAGTACTTC	CASSPRGRENIQYF
TRBV30	NA	NA	TRBJ2-7	TGTGCCTGTTCACTCTCGTCTAACTCCTACGAGCAGTACTTC	CACSLSSNSYEQYF
TRBV15	TRBD2	NA	TRBJ2-3	TGTGCCACCAGCAGAGCAGCGAGCGGGGGGGCAACAGATACGCAGTATTTT	CATSRAASGGATDTQYF
TRBV28	NA	NA	TRBJ1-4	TGTGCCAGCAGCCCCCCCAGGTTTGGTGAAAAACTGTTTTTT	CASSPPRFGEKLFF
TRBV30	NA	NA	TRBJ2-6	TGTGCCTGGAGTATCGGGGGCTCTGGGGCCAACGTCCTGACTTTC	CAWSIGGSGANVLTF
TRBV12-5	NA	NA	TRBJ1-1	TGTGCTAGTGGTTTGCCCCGCTACAACACTGAAGCTTTCTTT	CASGLPRYNTEAFF
TRBV6-5	NA	NA	TRBJ1-5	TGTGCCAGCAGTTACGGCATTAATCAGCCCCAGCATTTT	CASSYGINQPQHF
TRBV5-6	NA	once	TRBJ1-2	TGTGCCAGCAGCTATTTCGGACAGAACTATGGCTACACCTTC	CASSYFGQNYGYTF
TRBV5-4	TRBD1	NA	TRBJ1-6	TGTGCCAGCAGCACCCGGACAGGTAGAAATTCACCCCTCCACTTT	CASSTRTGRNSPLHF
TRBV5-5	NA	NA	TRBJ1-6	TGTGCCAGCAGCCCTCGCGGGTTTAATTCACCCCTCCACTTT	CASSPRGFNSPLHF
TRBV10-1	NA	NA	TRBJ1-1	TGCGCCAGCCAGGGTGCATCGTCCGGGCCTAACACTGAAGCTTTCTTT	CASQGASSGPNTEAFF
TRBV4-3	NA	once	TRBJ2-1	TGCGCCAGCAGCCAACCAACGGGAGCCAACAATGAGCAGTTCTTC	CASSQPTGANNEQFF
TRBV18	NA	once	TRBJ1-1	TGTGCCAGCTCACCACCGGCAGGGAACACTGAAGCTTTCTTT	CASSPPAGNTEAFF
TRBV4-3	TRBD2	NA	TRBJ2-1	TGCGCCAGCAGCCAAGATCTCGCTAGCGGGAGAGGTGGGGAGCAGTTCTTC	CASSQDLASGRGGEQFF
TRBV18	NA	NA	TRBJ2-5	TGTGCCAGCTCACAAACAGGGCGCGAAGAGACCCAGTACTTC	CASSQTGREETQYF
TRBV18	TRBD1	NA	TRBJ1-2	TGTGCCAGCTCACAGGACAGGGGCGGTTTTTTTCGTGGCTACACCTTC	CASSQDRGGFFRGYTF
TRBV6-2/TRBV6-3	NA	NA	TRBJ2-3	TGTGCCAGCAGTCGCCTGGGGACTAGCACAGATACGCAGTATTTT	CASSRLGTSTDTQYF
TRBV2	TRBD2	NA	TRBJ2-1	TGTGCCAGCAGCGTCGGACTAGCGGGAGAGGTACAGCAGTTCTTC	CASSVGLAGEVQQFF
TRBV5-1	NA	NA	TRBJ2-7	TGCGCCAGCAGCTCCCTTCAGGGATTCGACCTTATGTCTCAGTACTTC	CASSSLQGFDLMSQYF
TRBV19	NA	NA	TRBJ1-5	TGTGCCAGTAGTATTGTGACAGGACACAATCAGCCCCAGCATTTT	CASSIVTGHNQPQHF
TRBV4-1	TRBD2	NA	TRBJ2-1	TGCGCCAGCAGCCAAGAACTAGCGAGCAATACAGTCAAGCGGAATGAGCAGTTCTTC	CASSQELASNTVKRNEQFF
TRBV19	TRBD1	NA	TRBJ1-5	TGTGCCAGTATCGCGGGACAGTTCCGCAATCAGCCCCAGCATTTT	CASIAGQFRNQPQHF
TRBV3-1/TRBV3-2	TRBD1	NA	TRBJ1-5	TGTGCCAGCAGCGACAGGGATGCTCAGCCCCAGCATTTT	CASSDRDAQPQHF
TRBV2	NA	NA	TRBJ2-2	TGTGCCAGCAGCTCCATAGTAACGAACACCGGGGAGCTGTTTTTT	CASSSIVTNTGELFF
TRBV30	NA	few	TRBJ2-7	TGTGCCTGGAGTGTACCCCCAGCGGAGCAGTACTTC	CAWSVPPAEQYF
TRBV19	NA	NA	TRBJ1-1	TGTGCCAGTAGTATAGATCGGGCCAGGAGGATGAACACTGAAGCTTTCTTT	CASSIDRARRMNTEAFF
TRBV10-3	NA	NA	TRBJ2-1	TGTGCCATCAGTGTCGGAGGGGGCGATGAGCAGTTCTTC	CAISVGGGDEQFF
TRBV7-2	TRBD2	NA	TRBJ2-5	TGTGCCAGCAGCTTAGTGGGGGGGGACGAGACCCAGTACTTC	CASSLVGGDETQYF
TRBV3-1/TRBV3-2	TRBD2	NA	TRBJ2-2	TGTGCCAGCAGCCCGAGGGCTAGCGGGATTAACACCGGGGAGCTGTTTTTT	CASSPRASGINTGELFF
TRBV7-2	NA	NA	TRBJ1-5	TGTGCCAGCAGCCCAGACAGAAGCAATCAGCCCCAGCATTTT	CASSPDRSNQPQHF
TRBV9	TRBD1	NA	TRBJ1-1	TGTGCCAGCAGCGTAGTGGGACAGATGAACACTGAAGCTTTCTTT	CASSVVGQMNTEAFF
TRBV30	NA	NA	TRBJ2-1	TGTGCCTGGAGTGAAGCACCCAATGAGCAGTTCTTC	CAWSEAPNEQFF
TRBV7-2	NA	NA	TRBJ1-2	TGTGCCAGCAGCTTAGGCAGGACGGGGAACTATGGCTACACCTTC	CASSLGRTGNYGYTF
TRBV24-1	TRBD1	NA	TRBJ2-1	TGTGCCACTGCGGGACAGGGCTACAATGAGCAGTTCTTC	CATAGQGYNEQFF
TRBV2	TRBD2	NA	TRBJ2-1	TGTGCCAGCAGTAGGACTAGCGGGAAGTACAATGAGCAGTTCTTC	CASSRTSGKYNEQFF
TRBV6-1	NA	once	TRBJ2-5	TGTGCCAGCAGTGAAGATCCGGCAGGCCAAGAGACCCAGTACTTC	CASSEDPAGQETQYF
TRBV3-1/TRBV3-2	TRBD2	NA	TRBJ2-3	TGTGCCAGCAGCCAAGATCTTGCTAGCGGGAGGACAGATACGCAGTATTTT	CASSQDLASGRTDTQYF